This paragraph covers one T cell receptor beta chain sequence. This clone's antigen is unknown. There are no base qualities to consult, and no much larger clone falls within one base. V drops 0 bases and J drops 8 bases, leaving 19 bases in between. The germline V gene yields MGHRA for CDR1 and YSYEKL for CDR2. The CDR3 sequence holds 16 residues, the cysteine and phenylalanine included. Just CDR3 DNA is preserved here, 48 bases in frame from base 1. This sample was included in a study of radiation and T cells in renal cell carcinoma (dated by TCRdb to 2020 to 2021). Regarding the complete study: In total, 53 samples underwent TCR beta sequencing: some 25 tumors plus 27 peripheral blood samples. The final blood draw was performed at 4 weeks after radiation, at the same time as nephrectomy. Across all 50 or so samples, under 5,000,000 unique CDR3 nucleotide sequences encoding 2,658,974 unique CDR3 amino acid sequences were identified.

The label giving this sample's time point can be read as: blood 4 weeks post-SBRT, at nephrectomy. This specimen's treatment or condition label, per the study, means: 15 Gy SBRT to primary tumor, nephrectomy 4 weeks later. The samples were drawn from a clinical trial, where primary renal cell carcinomas were treated with 15 Gy of stereotactic body radiation therapy and then removed by nephrectomy 4 weeks afterward. To track tumor-enriched clonotypes, serial peripheral blood was sampled from radiation-treated patients at baseline and at 2 weeks and 4 weeks after SBRT. All patients had renal cell carcinoma with clear cell pathology. Genomic DNA for TCR sequencing was prepared using the QIAamp DNA Blood Mini Kit (Qiagen). Samples were included in the analyses only if all quality control checks were passed. Following the manufacturer's recommendations, the immunoSEQ kit was used to generate TCR beta libraries from genomic DNA. For library preparation, a first multiplex PCR was performed with proprietary primers, followed by a second PCR in which unique barcodes were added, and bead cleanups were performed after each round. A positive control reaction and a negative control reaction, both provided in the kit, were run with every batch of samples. The final libraries were assessed on an Agilent 4200 TapeStation D1000 ScreenTape, pooled by volume, and quantified by qPCR. An Illumina NextSeq500 fitted with a MidOutput 150-cycle cartridge performed the sequencing, running 156 Read1 cycles and 15 Index1 cycles with the kit's custom primers. The pooled library was loaded at roughly 1 pM, with an approximately 21% PhiX control spiked in. For the original study's pipeline: Vendor-processed data were analyzed in R, and a clonotype was defined as all T cells sharing the same CDR3 nucleotide sequence. In the clone abundance analyses, frequencies were normalized to the 10,000 most abundant clones in each sample. Public T cell clones, averaging fewer than five per sample, were removed before analysis. Tumor-enriched clonotypes and baseline blood-enriched clonotypes were defined as those with an abundance difference of at least 32-fold between compartments. A beta-binomial differential abundance model was used to identify clonotypes that expanded or contracted between blood time points. Tumor-blood repertoire similarity was measured with the Baroni-Urbani and Buser coefficient, and groups were compared using two-tailed Wilcoxon tests in R. Held by TCRdb, this immuneACCESS table contains in-frame sequences only and omits some clones. Under half of the omission traces to an unresolved V gene where checked; the cause of the rest is unknown. The DNA gave D and trimming, while V, J and clone size come from that table. Counted in this sample were 120,000 to 150,000 clones; 86% of them appeared once. In total, the top ten clones hold around a sixth of the sample.

What the research found in general, with its limitations: Top tumor clonotypes rose in blood from baseline to 2 weeks post-radiation, then contracted by 4 weeks, suggesting transient expansion of tumor-resident clones. Because pretreatment tumor biopsies were not available, the baseline intratumoral presence of clonotypes could not be determined. Changes in the blood repertoire were not tracked past 4 weeks after treatment. The single-armed trial design could not address effects of radiation dose or scheduling on the TCR repertoire.

This sequence originates from a woman aged 45 to 65 with renal cell carcinoma. The sequencing used blood, collected from a patient whose treatment included radiotherapy and nephrectomy. The sequence links TRBV4-1 to TRBJ1-2; the D gene is perhaps TRBD1, from 5 matching bases. CDR3 region: CASSQDTRDAAWGYTF. The sequenced DNA: TGCGCCAGCAGCCAAGATACGCGGGACGCTGCCTGGGGCTACACCTTC.